Reported below is one T cell receptor (beta chain). This clonotype was found a few times. The target of this receptor is not known. No qualities accompany the bases; no much larger clone lies one base away. The sample belongs to a study of response to subunit inactivated influenza vaccine (dated by TCRdb to 2017 to 2018). Notes on the research overall: The study used deep quantitative T cell receptor repertoire profiling to track responses to a trivalent subunit inactivated influenza vaccine. Overall study results and their limits: The authors suggested that each seasonal influenza vaccination may recruit only a limited number of new T cells.

From a lookup of the germline V gene, CDR1 and CDR2 are SGHRS and YFSETQ. V lost 4 bases and J lost 3 bases; the stretch between them is 17 bases long. The CDR3 has 16 amino acids, counting the end cysteine and phenylalanine. Only the CDR3 DNA is retained, 48 bases long and in frame from the first base. Receptor amplification or capture employed RT-PCR. Sequencer: Illumina HiSeq 2500. The public reads were quality trimmed at Q25 with fastp and then assembled into clones with MiXCR by TCRdb, keeping productive beta chains. Rows are unified per CDR3 protein, each entry keeping the most common DNA and genes. Here the sample has some 850,000 distinct CDR3 sequences; less than 20% occur a single time. Jointly, the top ten make up approximately 10% of the sample.

The TCR sequence derives from a man aged 45 to 65 who received an inactivated influenza vaccine. Donor details come from another sample of the same person, matched by shared clones. The sample consisted of PBMCs from blood, taken 5 days after vaccination. The receptor chain draws on TRBV5-1 and TRBJ2-1; 7 matching bases give a weak D call of TRBD2. The CDR3 corresponds to CASSPGGGSFYNEQFF. The bases are TGCGCCAGCAGCCCGGGGGGCGGGAGTTTCTACAATGAGCAGTTCTTC.